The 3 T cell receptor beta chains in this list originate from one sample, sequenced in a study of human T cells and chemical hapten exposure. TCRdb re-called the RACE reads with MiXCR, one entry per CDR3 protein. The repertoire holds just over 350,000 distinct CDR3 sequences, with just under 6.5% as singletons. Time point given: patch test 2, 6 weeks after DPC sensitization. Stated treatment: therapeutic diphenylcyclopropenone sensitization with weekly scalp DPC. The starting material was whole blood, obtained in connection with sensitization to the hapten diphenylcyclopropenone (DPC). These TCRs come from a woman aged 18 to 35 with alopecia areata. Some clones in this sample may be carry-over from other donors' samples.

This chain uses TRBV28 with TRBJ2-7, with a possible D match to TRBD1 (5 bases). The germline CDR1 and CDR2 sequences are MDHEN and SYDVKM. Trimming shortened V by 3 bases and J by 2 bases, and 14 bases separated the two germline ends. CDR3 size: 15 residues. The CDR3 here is CASSFETGIAYEQYF. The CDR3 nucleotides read TGTGCCAGCAGTTTTGAAACAGGCATTGCCTACGAGCAGTACTTC. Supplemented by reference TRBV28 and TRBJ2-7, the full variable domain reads DVKVTQSSRYLVKRTGEKVFLECVQDMDHENMFWYRQDPGLGLRLIYFSYDVKMKEKGDIPEGYSVSREKKERFSLILESASTNQTSMYLCASSFETGIAYEQYFGPGTRLTVT.

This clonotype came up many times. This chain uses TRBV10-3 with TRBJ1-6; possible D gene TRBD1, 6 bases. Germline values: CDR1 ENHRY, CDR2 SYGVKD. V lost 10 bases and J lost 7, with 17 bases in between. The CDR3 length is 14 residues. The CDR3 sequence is CATVTGLGNSPLHF. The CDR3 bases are TGTGCCACTGTAACAGGGCTAGGGAATTCACCCCTCCACTTT.

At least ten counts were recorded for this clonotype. In nucleotides, the CDR3 is TGTGCCAGCAGCAAAACAGGTTACGAGCAGTACTTC. Encoded protein: CASSKTGYEQYF. J is TRBJ2-7 and V is TRBV9; D is perhaps TRBD1 (5 bases). The V end was cut by 4 bases, the J end by 4 bases, with 9 bases between. Germline CDR1 reads SGDLS; CDR2 reads YYNGEE. The CDR3 is made up of 12 amino acids.